This T cell receptor (beta chain) was sequenced during a study of cytomegalovirus exposure and HLA in healthy donors. This CDR3 has 14 amino acids. Germline CDR1 reads SGHRS; CDR2 reads YFSETQ. V gave up 0 bases and J gave up 1 base; unmatched junction bases: 0. PCR was performed using 60 Vbeta and 13 Jbeta primers. The method was immunoSEQ multiplex PCR; TCRdb's version includes in-frame clones alone and lacks a portion of them. The data hold about 120,000 clones, with 70% to 80% observed a single time. This sequence joins TRBV5-1 and TRBJ1-1, with 7 bases fitting TRBD1. Sequenced material: PBMCs. This sequence originates from a young man in good health and CMV-seropositive. CDR3 nucleotide sequence: TGCGCCAGCAGCTTGGACAGGGGGAACACTGAAGCTTTCTTT. This encodes CASSLDRGNTEAFF.